This is a list of T cell receptor beta chains from one sample in a study of cytomegalovirus exposure and HLA in healthy donors. Some clones are missing from TCRdb's copy, which holds only in-frame ones; the method was immunoSEQ multiplex PCR. This table holds approximately 100,000 clones, approximately 81% found once. The sequenced material came from PBMCs. Receptor source: a male donor in good health and CMV-seropositive. Both conserved end residues are trimmed from each CDR3. Fields, in order: V gene, clone size, J gene, CDR3 protein. Expanded clones are given a class, and other clones once, few, many or no size at all.

>TRBV30|.|TRBJ2-1
AWSTPGTSSYNEQF
>TRBV29-1|once|TRBJ1-4
SVKGQVNEKLF
>TRBV4-3|many|TRBJ2-6
ASSQDVGGSGANVLT
>TRBV2|.|TRBJ2-3
ASSEMRPENTQY
>TRBV4-2|.|TRBJ1-2
ASSQDVSRGNPWSYT
>TRBV7-9|once|TRBJ1-2
ATQGLGGYT
>TRBV19|.|TRBJ1-4
ASSQGWENFNEKLF
>TRBV7-9|few|TRBJ2-7
ASTRTAHSYEQY
>TRBV6-1|.|TRBJ2-3
ASSEARGQGTDTQY
>TRBV7-2|.|TRBJ2-7
ASSLGEGQAWLLQY
>TRBV7-2|.|TRBJ2-2
ASSALGATGGGGELF
>TRBV5-4|.|TRBJ1-1
ASTPQWGGDTEAF
>TRBV7-6|.|TRBJ1-2
ASSTGQGKGFLYGYT
>TRBV7-2|.|TRBJ1-6
ASSLVGDNSPLH
>TRBV6-5|.|TRBJ1-1
ASRVGQTNTEAF
>TRBV4-1|.|TRBJ2-1
ASTLGQGARNEQF